A single sample is the source of the 8 T cell receptor beta chains below, sequenced in a study of blood T cell repertoires in COVID-19. Repertoires were generated with immunoSEQ multiplex PCR, while TCRdb's copy carries only in-frame clones and drops some. The table lists about 170,000 clones, roughly 80% of them singletons. The specimen sequenced was peripheral blood. The receptor source for this set is a man aged 18 to 29 with active or convalescent COVID-19.

J is TRBJ2-3 and V is TRBV18; 9 bases agree with TRBD2. Germline V gene sequence: CDR1 KGHSH, CDR2 LQKENI. The J segment lost 4 bases and the V segment lost 3 bases, leaving 2 bases of the junction unmatched. CDR3 length: 14 residues. The CDR3 is CASSPGLAADTQYF. The CDR3 region has the DNA TGTGCCAGCTCACCGGGACTAGCTGCAGATACGCAGTATTTT. Filled out from reference TRBV18 and TRBJ2-3, the complete variable domain reads NAGVMQNPRHLVRRRGQEARLRCSPMKGHSHVYWYRQLPEEGLKFMVYLQKENIIDESGMPKERFSAEFPKEGPSILRIQQVVRGDSAAYFCASSPGLAADTQYFGPGTRLTVL.

The V call is TRBV18, the J call TRBJ2-1; the match to TRBD2 covers 8 bases. The CDR3 sequence is 16 residues long. The V gene end was trimmed by 2 bases and the J gene end by 4 bases; junction bases not matched to a gene: 7. CDR1 is KGHSH, CDR2 LQKENI, per germline. CDR3 bases: TGTGCCAGCTCACCAAGTAGCGGGACGGAATACAATGAGCAGTTCTTC. Its translation is CASSPSSGTEYNEQFF.

The CDR3 coding sequence is TGTGCCAGCAGCCAAGATCTAGTGAACACCGGGGAGCTGTTTTTT. Translating gives CASSQDLVNTGELFF. The J gene is TRBJ2-2, the V gene TRBV14, with D uncertain. This CDR3 is 15 amino acids long. Germline values: CDR1 SGHDN, CDR2 FVKESK. V was pared by 0 bases and J by 1 base, with 6 bases between.

This clone occurred a few times. The CDR3 reads CASTAGLAGVGGRELFF. The CDR3 nucleotides are TGTGCCAGTACCGCGGGACTAGCGGGAGTAGGGGGTCGGGAGCTGTTTTTT. The chain carries TRBV19 and TRBJ2-2, with 14 bases matching TRBD2. This CDR3 has 17 residues. V trimming: 7 bases; J trimming: 9 bases; junction bases outside the gene matches: 13. Germline CDR1 is LNHDA and CDR2 is SQIVND (reference sequence).

V gene TRBV6-1 combines with J gene TRBJ2-7; TRBD2 matches 12 bases. This CDR3 contains 16 residues. V gave up 2 bases and J gave up 6 bases; unmatched junction bases: 8. Germline CDR1 and CDR2: MNHNS and SASEGT. This CDR3 is CASSEWASGGAGEQYF. As DNA, the CDR3 is TGTGCCAGCAGTGAATGGGCTAGCGGGGGGGCCGGCGAGCAGTACTTC.

This clone was counted a few times. The chain couples TRBV6-1 to TRBJ1-6; the match to TRBD1 covers 7 bases. The V gene end was trimmed by 2 bases and the J gene end by 9 bases; junction bases not matched to a gene: 1. The germline V gene encodes CDR1 MNHNS and CDR2 SASEGT. The CDR3 spans 13 residues. The CDR3 DNA reads TGTGCCAGCAGTGAACGGGACAGTTCACCCCTCCACTTT. Translating it yields CASSERDSSPLHF.

This chain links TRBV5-1 with TRBJ2-7, with TRBD1 matching 7 bases. V lost 0 bases, J lost 6 bases, and 6 bases stayed unmatched. The CDR3 is made up of 14 amino acids. CDR1 is SGHRS, CDR2 YFSETQ, per germline. CDR3 sequence: CASSLAGQSIEQYF. The CDR3 DNA reads TGCGCCAGCAGCTTGGCGGGACAGAGCATCGAGCAGTACTTC.

The rearrangement links TRBV13 to TRBJ2-1; D gene ambiguous. Germline CDR1 reads PRHDT; CDR2 reads FYEKMQ (reference sequence). Between the trimmed V and J ends, which lost 6 bases and 0 bases, there was a span of 9 bases. This CDR3 comprises 14 residues. For the CDR3, the DNA is TGTGCCAGCAGGCCCAGAAGCTCCTACAATGAGCAGTTCTTC. It specifies CASRPRSSYNEQFF.